One TCR beta chain is described in this entry. Its antigen is currently unknown. V shed 4 bases and J shed 2 bases, with 12 bases lying between them. The V gene's germline CDR1 is SGHRS and CDR2 YFSETQ. The CDR3 extends over 14 amino acids. The sample is drawn from a study of post-analysis software for immune sequencing data. Incorporated into the TCR beta cDNA libraries were unique molecular identifiers, which served to reduce PCR and sequencing biases. The yield from about 1 to 10 million T cells was some 500,000 cDNA molecules in total. In TCRdb, the PCR reads were re-called with MiXCR into one record per CDR3 protein. Among some 370,000 distinct CDR3 sequences listed, about a third were seen once. The study, taken as a whole, reports: The normalized Chao1 diversity of multiple sclerosis patients was significantly lower than that of controls. Same-batch samples co-clustered strongly by F measure. In patients, four to six TRBV segments were more frequent than in controls, with TRBV5-6, TRBV5-1 and TRBV20-1 among them.

Sequenced input: blood. The TCR sequence derives from a girl aged 10-17 years with multiple sclerosis. The chain carries TRBV5-1 and TRBJ1-1, with unresolved D. For the CDR3, the DNA is TGCGCCAGCAGCGACTTCGGGCTTAACACTGAAGCTTTCTTT. Protein sequence: CASSDFGLNTEAFF.